Below, 16 T cell receptor beta chains from the same sample are listed, as sequenced in a study of T cell responses to AZD1222 COVID-19 vaccine. This table comes from immunoSEQ multiplex PCR, and its TCRdb copy is limited to in-frame clones, with some not included. The sample yields just under 80,000 clones, approximately 92% seen once. The sample was peripheral blood, taken 28 days after the second AZD1222 dose. These receptors came from an adult who received the AZD1222 COVID-19 vaccine.

This sequence joins TRBV19 and TRBJ2-1, with D perhaps given as TRBD1 or TRBD2 (5 bases each). The V gene lost 1 base and the J gene lost 9 bases, with 16 bases spanning the gap. CDR3 length: 15 residues. CDR1 is LNHDA, CDR2 SQIVND, per germline (reference sequence). CDR3 sequence reads: CASSIVGEGFSEQFF. DNA of the CDR3: TGTGCCAGTAGTATAGTTGGAGAGGGGTTCTCTGAGCAGTTCTTC.

The rearrangement joins TRBV30 to TRBJ2-7; 9 nucleotides match TRBD2. With V trimmed by 4 bases and J by 0 bases, 4 bases remained unmatched. The germline gives CDR1 GTSNPN, CDR2 SVGIG (reference sequence). CDR3 size: 14 residues. The CDR3, as DNA: TGTGCCTGGAAAGGACTAGCGAACTCCTACGAGCAGTACTTC. As protein: CAWKGLANSYEQYF.

The chain links TRBV5-4 to TRBJ2-3, with 8 nucleotides matching TRBD2. After removal of 1 base from V and 1 base from J, the junction contained 2 bases not matched to a gene. Germline-derived CDR1 and CDR2 are SGHNT and YYREEE (reference sequence). This CDR3 comprises 15 residues. CDR3 sequence: CASSLREGGTDTQYF. In DNA, the CDR3 is TGTGCCAGCAGCTTGCGGGAGGGGGGCACAGATACGCAGTATTTT.

The J gene is TRBJ2-1, the V gene TRBV18; 8 bases are shared with TRBD2. CDR1 and CDR2 from the germline V gene are KGHSH and LQKENI. This CDR3 has 15 amino acids. Losses at the gene ends were 3 bases for V and 5 bases for J; bases not matched to a gene: 6. DNA of the CDR3: TGTGCCAGCTCACCCGGACTAGCTTCCCACAATGAGCAGTTCTTC. Amino acids: CASSPGLASHNEQFF.

As to this clone: Other DNA variants within this sample encode the same CDR3. The chain employs TRBV27 and TRBJ1-5, with no clear D. CDR1 is MNHEY, CDR2 SMNVEV, per germline (reference sequence). Trimming took 0 bases from V and 2 from J, leaving 8 bases between them. The CDR3 is 15 residues long. CDR3 sequence reads: CASSLSGGRNQPQHF. The DNA for the CDR3 is TGTGCCAGCAGTTTATCGGGTGGTCGCAATCAGCCCCAGCATTTT.

The chain links TRBV6-5 to TRBJ1-3; D call uncertain. In germline, CDR1 is MNHEY, CDR2 SVGAGI. The CDR3 spans 14 residues. The V end lost 6 bases, the J end lost 3 bases, and 12 bases lay between the germline ends. The CDR3, as DNA: TGTGCCAGCAGGCGGGATAACCTTGGAAACACCATATATTTT. Translated, it gives CASRRDNLGNTIYF.

The chain links TRBV5-1 to TRBJ2-1; D is ambiguous. The CDR3 is made up of 17 amino acids. The germline V and J ends were trimmed by 4 bases and 0 bases, with 17 bases remaining between them. Germline V gene lookup returns CDR1 SGHRS and CDR2 YFSETQ. The CDR3 spells CASSLFSLGSSYNEQFF. DNA for the CDR3: TGCGCCAGCAGCCTCTTCTCCTTGGGCAGCTCCTACAATGAGCAGTTCTTC. The variable domain in full, completed from reference TRBV5-1 and TRBJ2-1, reads KAGVTQTPRYLIKTRGQQVTLSCSPISGHRSVSWYQQTPGQGLQFLFEYFSETQRNKGNFPGRFSGRQFSNSRSEMNVSTLELGDSALYLCASSLFSLGSSYNEQFFGPGTRLTVL.

J is TRBJ1-1 and V is TRBV6-2 or TRBV6-3; tentative D call: TRBD1 (6 bases). Germline V gene lookup returns CDR1 MNHEY and CDR2 SVGEGT. Trimming removed 5 bases from V and 10 bases from J, with 17 bases in between. The CDR3 sequence is 13 residues long. The CDR3 protein is CASSDNFGGTAFF. CDR3 DNA sequence: TGTGCCAGCAGTGACAATTTTGGGGGCACAGCTTTCTTT.

The chain is built from TRBV10-1 and TRBJ2-1, with a possible D match to TRBD2 (6 bases). Germline CDR1 WNHNN, CDR2 SYGVQD (reference sequence). Trimming cost V 5 bases and J 9 bases, with 14 bases left between them. The CDR3 totals 13 residues. This CDR3 is CASSLTSLGEQFF. The CDR3 coding sequence is TGCGCCAGCAGTCTGACTAGTCTCGGTGAGCAGTTCTTC.

This clone was counted between two and nine times. This chain connects TRBV6-5 to TRBJ2-2; 13 bases line up with TRBD2. The junction had 7 bases not matched to a gene; V was cut back by 6 bases and J by 9 bases. The CDR3 runs to 15 residues. Germline values: CDR1 MNHEY, CDR2 SVGAGI. CDR3: CASRGLAGEPRELFF. CDR3 nucleotide sequence: TGTGCCAGCAGAGGACTAGCGGGAGAACCCCGGGAGCTGTTTTTT.

The rearrangement joins TRBV4-2 to TRBJ2-7; 8 nucleotides agree with TRBD1. The CDR3 totals 16 residues. The V and J ends lost 0 bases and 2 bases, in that order; junction bases with no gene match: 6. CDR1 is LGHNA and CDR2 is YNFKEQ in the germline V gene. The CDR3 bases are TGTGCCAGCAGCCAAGAGGGGCAGGGGGCCACCTACGAGCAGTACTTC. Residues: CASSQEGQGATYEQYF.

The chain joins TRBV6-2 or TRBV6-3 to TRBJ2-1; D ambiguous. Trimming took 5 bases from V and 6 from J, leaving 17 bases between them. This CDR3 is 15 amino acids long. Looked up from germline, CDR1 is MNHEY and CDR2 is SVGEGT. The CDR3 spells CASSRPGLNANEQFF. In DNA, the CDR3 is TGTGCCAGCAGTCGCCCAGGTCTGAACGCCAATGAGCAGTTCTTC.

A single count supports this clone. The rearrangement uses TRBV27 and TRBJ2-7; TRBD2 aligns across 7 bases. This CDR3 contains 15 residues. Trimming took 1 base from V and 5 from J; bases not matched to a gene: 8. Germline V CDR1 and CDR2: MNHEY, SMNVEV (reference sequence). DNA for the CDR3: TGTGCCAGCAGTTTATGGGAGGGAGGTTTGCACGAGCAGTACTTC. This encodes CASSLWEGGLHEQYF.

The chain employs TRBV7-9 and TRBJ1-2, with TRBD1 matching over 9 bases. The germline V gene encodes CDR1 SEHNR and CDR2 FQNEAQ (reference sequence). The CDR3 has 19 residues. The J segment lost 0 bases and the V segment lost 2 bases, leaving 13 bases of the junction unmatched. CDR3 in amino acids: CASSLIRDRVPPSNYGYTF. The CDR3 nucleotides read TGTGCCAGCAGCTTAATCCGGGACAGGGTCCCGCCATCTAACTATGGCTACACCTTC.

The CDR3 sequence is CASSHITSGEDTQYF. The CDR3 coding sequence is TGCGCCAGCAGCCACATTACTAGCGGGGAAGATACGCAGTATTTT. This chain joins TRBV4-1 and TRBJ2-3; 10 nucleotides agree with TRBD2. V lost 3 bases to trimming and J lost 5 bases; unmatched junction nucleotides: 5. This CDR3 comprises 15 residues. The germline gives CDR1 MGHRA, CDR2 YSYEKL.

This chain connects TRBV11-3 to TRBJ2-1; possible D gene TRBD2, 7 bases. Trimming left V 1 base short and J 9 bases short, with 13 bases between. Per germline, CDR1 SGHNT and CDR2 YENEEA. The CDR3 sequence is 14 residues long. The CDR3 nucleotides are TGTGCCAGCAGCTTAGCGGGAGGCAGGGGTGAGCAGTTCTTC. It is translated as CASSLAGGRGEQFF. Drawing the rest from reference TRBV11-3 and TRBJ2-1, the complete variable domain is EAGVVQSPRYKIIEKKQPVAFWCNPISGHNTLYWYLQNLGQGPELLIRYENEEAVDDSQLPKDRFSAERLKGVDSTLKIQPAELGDSAVYLCASSLAGGRGEQFFGPGTRLTVL.